These 30 T cell receptor beta chains came from one sample sequenced in a study of T cells after yellow fever vaccination. MiXCR was run by TCRdb on the 5' RACE reads, yielding one entry per CDR3 protein. The table lists about 230,000 distinct CDR3 sequences, roughly 6.3% of them singletons, with around 1.1% in the top ten. This sample comprised CD4+ T cells sorted from PBMCs, obtained on the day of the yellow fever booster vaccination. These receptor sequences come from a man aged 30-40 years who received the YFV17D yellow fever vaccine.

The J gene is TRBJ2-1, the V gene TRBV19, with D unclear. Germline V gives CDR1 LNHDA, CDR2 SQIVND (reference sequence). The CDR3 consists of 11 residues. Between the trimmed V and J ends, which lost 2 bases and 8 bases, there was a span of 4 bases. The CDR3 DNA sequence: TGTGCCAGTAGTATAATGGATGAGCAGTTCTTC. This gives the protein CASSIMDEQFF.

This clonotype appeared a few times. The chain joins TRBV7-9 to TRBJ2-1, with 7 bases lining up with TRBD2. This CDR3 contains 17 residues. The germline CDR1 and CDR2 sequences are SEHNR and FQNEAQ (reference sequence). V was pared by 5 bases and J by 7 bases, with 17 bases of the junction left unmatched. CDR3 residues: CASSPFVGTTSRNEQFF. The CDR3 nucleotides read TGTGCCAGCAGCCCCTTCGTGGGGACTACATCTAGAAATGAGCAGTTCTTC.

This clonotype was counted ten times or more. The rearrangement joins TRBV20-1 to TRBJ1-1; 7 bases match TRBD1. The germline V gene has CDR1 DFQATT and CDR2 SNEGSKA (reference sequence). J lost 1 base, V lost 0 bases, and 2 bases had no gene match. CDR3 length equals 14 residues. CDR3 DNA sequence: TGCAGTGCTAGAGATAACAGGGGGAACACTGAAGCTTTCTTT. Translating it yields CSARDNRGNTEAFF.

This clonotype turned up a few times. The chain joins TRBV12-3 or TRBV12-4 to TRBJ1-2, with a weak D call TRBD1 (6 bases). V lost 5 bases and J lost 7, with 17 bases in between. The CDR3 runs 14 residues. The CDR3 coding sequence is TGTGCCAGCAGTACGTCAGGGGTGGGTTTTGGCTACACCTTC. This translates into CASSTSGVGFGYTF.

This clonotype was observed a handful of times. V usage is TRBV7-9 and J usage is TRBJ2-7; 9 nucleotides match TRBD1. V was pared by 4 bases and J by 1 base, with 8 bases of the junction left unmatched. The CDR3 contains 16 residues. CDR1 SEHNR and CDR2 FQNEAQ come from the germline V gene (reference sequence). DNA for the CDR3: TGTGCCAGCAGCTACACCGGGACAGGGATTTCCTACGAGCAGTACTTC. As protein: CASSYTGTGISYEQYF.

This clonotype was seen ten or more times. The gene calls are TRBV7-3 and TRBJ2-3; D tentatively fits TRBD1 or TRBD2 (5 bases each). V was pared by 3 bases and J by 3 bases, with 7 bases between. The CDR3 loop spans 13 amino acids. Germline lookup yields CDR1 SGHTA and CDR2 FQGTGA. The CDR3 region has the DNA TGTGCCAGCAGCTTCGGGGCGACAGATACGCAGTATTTT. Translated: CASSFGATDTQYF.

This clonotype was observed at least ten times. The CDR3 sequence: CASSLTSGRGEQYF. In DNA, the CDR3 is TGTGCCAGCAGTTTGACTAGCGGGAGGGGTGAGCAGTACTTC. The chain combines TRBV28 with TRBJ2-7; TRBD2 agrees at 14 bases. The CDR3 extends over 14 amino acids. With V trimmed by 3 bases and J by 7 bases, 2 bases remained unmatched. CDR1 is MDHEN, CDR2 SYDVKM, per germline.

This clonotype was seen only a few times. The J gene is TRBJ1-3, the V gene TRBV7-6; D gene uncertain. This CDR3 is 14 amino acids long. Germline CDR1 and CDR2: SGHVS and FNYEAQ. V was trimmed by 3 bases and J by 0 bases, leaving 6 bases between them. CDR3: CASSFGSSGNTIYF. CDR3 nucleotide sequence: TGTGCCAGCAGCTTCGGAAGCTCTGGAAACACCATATATTTT.

This clonotype has a count of ten or more. V and J are TRBV28 and TRBJ2-1; 8 bases align to TRBD2. Trimming took 2 bases from V and 6 from J; bases not matched to a gene: 6. Per germline, CDR1 MDHEN and CDR2 SYDVKM. The CDR3 extends over 15 amino acids. The CDR3 bases are TGTGCCAGCAGTTTAAGGATCGGGAGGGGCAATGAGCAGTTCTTC. Translation gives CASSLRIGRGNEQFF.

Many counts were recorded for this clonotype. The rearrangement joins TRBV7-9 to TRBJ2-7; TRBD2 is a possible D gene (5 bases). Germline V gives CDR1 SEHNR, CDR2 FQNEAQ (reference sequence). CDR3 length equals 16 residues. Trimming stripped 4 bases from V and 1 base from J, with 17 bases between. The CDR3 nucleotides read TGTGCCAGCAGCTCAACTGGTCAGCGGCGATCCTACGAGCAGTACTTC. Translating gives CASSSTGQRRSYEQYF.

The chain is built from TRBV5-4 and TRBJ2-2; no clear D gene. Trimming cost V 3 bases and J 1 base, with 10 bases left between them. Germline V CDR1 and CDR2: SGHNT, YYREEE (reference sequence). This CDR3 is 15 amino acids long. CDR3 residues: CASSSRTENTGELFF. The CDR3 DNA reads TGTGCCAGCAGCTCGAGGACGGAGAACACCGGGGAGCTGTTTTTT.

The sample holds a few counts of this clonotype. This sequence joins TRBV27 and TRBJ1-1, with D perhaps matching TRBD1 (6 bases). V dropped 8 bases and J dropped 4 bases, with 17 bases sitting between them. CDR3 length equals 14 residues. Looked up from germline, CDR1 is MNHEY and CDR2 is SMNVEV (reference sequence). The CDR3: CASRLQGSGTEAFF. CDR3 in DNA: TGTGCCAGCCGGTTACAGGGTTCGGGCACTGAAGCTTTCTTT.

This clonotype was found many times. The rearrangement joins TRBV20-1 to TRBJ2-1; 7 nucleotides match TRBD1. The V and J ends lost 5 bases and 7 bases, in that order; junction bases with no gene match: 2. CDR1 DFQATT and CDR2 SNEGSKA come from the germline V gene (reference sequence). The CDR3 spans 11 residues. The CDR3 DNA follows: TGCAGTGCTCGACAGGGTAATGAGCAGTTCTTC. Protein sequence: CSARQGNEQFF.

This clonotype was picked up a small number of times. This rearrangement joins TRBV29-1 to TRBJ2-6; D not resolved. V lost 6 bases and J 1 base, leaving 10 bases between the germline ends. The CDR3 has 14 amino acids. The germline V gene encodes CDR1 SQVTM and CDR2 ANQGSEA. Here the CDR3 DNA reads TGCAGCGTATCGCCTGGGTCTGGGGCCAACGTCCTGACTTTC. Its protein product is CSVSPGSGANVLTF.

At least ten counts were recorded for this clonotype. This sequence joins TRBV12-3 or TRBV12-4 and TRBJ1-1; perhaps TRBD1 as D (5 bases). CDR3 size: 13 residues. The V gene lost 6 bases and the J gene lost 5 bases, with 13 bases spanning the gap. The CDR3: CASSLGTRTEAFF. The CDR3 bases are TGTGCCAGCAGCCTGGGGACCCGGACTGAAGCTTTCTTT.

This clonotype was seen at least ten times. This chain uses TRBV7-9 with TRBJ2-7, with 8 nucleotides matching TRBD2. The CDR3 totals 14 residues. Germline CDR1 SEHNR, CDR2 FQNEAQ (reference sequence). V shed 4 bases and J 2 bases; nucleotides not matched to a gene: 4. The CDR3 region has the DNA TGTGCCAGCAGCTGGCGGGAGGCCACCTACGAGCAGTACTTC. This translates into CASSWREATYEQYF.

This clonotype has at least ten counts. The rearrangement links TRBV3-1 to TRBJ1-5; D is unresolved. The CDR3 contains 14 residues. The germline CDR1 and CDR2 sequences are LGHDT and YNNKEL (reference sequence). With 1 base removed from V and 3 bases from J, the gap between germline ends came to 7 bases. The CDR3: CASSQGRSNQPQHF. The CDR3 nucleotides read TGTGCCAGCAGCCAAGGGCGTTCCAATCAGCCCCAGCATTTT.

This clonotype was detected ten times or more. V gene TRBV12-3 or TRBV12-4 combines with J gene TRBJ2-7; D is ambiguous. The CDR3 runs to 13 residues. Trimming pared 3 bases from V and 3 bases from J, leaving 9 bases between. The CDR3 loop is CASSFGDFYEQYF. The CDR3, as DNA: TGTGCCAGCAGTTTTGGGGATTTCTACGAGCAGTACTTC.

This clonotype was counted at least ten times. The chain joins TRBV4-1 to TRBJ2-7; TRBD2 aligns across 7 bases. The J segment lost 3 bases and the V segment lost 2 bases, leaving 7 bases of the junction unmatched. Germline lookup yields CDR1 MGHRA and CDR2 YSYEKL. The CDR3 totals 15 residues. CDR3 sequence: CASSQRTRGVYEQYF. The DNA for the CDR3 is TGCGCCAGCAGCCAACGGACTAGAGGGGTCTACGAGCAGTACTTC.

The DNA for the CDR3 is TGTGCCAGCAGCACTTCGACAGCCAGCTCCTACGAGCAGTACTTC. This sequence encodes CASSTSTASSYEQYF. This chain links TRBV7-2 with TRBJ2-7; weak D call: TRBD1 (5 bases). Germline values: CDR1 SGHTA, CDR2 FQGNSA. This CDR3 has 15 amino acids. The V end lost 5 bases, the J end lost 0 bases, and 14 bases lay between the germline ends.

This clonotype was picked up many times. The chain's CDR3 is CASSPRRERLDEQFF. The CDR3 region has the DNA TGTGCCAGCTCACCAAGGCGGGAGAGGTTGGATGAGCAGTTCTTC. The chain has TRBV18 and TRBJ2-1, with TRBD2 identical over 7 bases. Germline V gene lookup returns CDR1 KGHSH and CDR2 LQKENI. There are 15 residues in the CDR3. V was clipped by 2 bases and J by 8 bases; unmatched bases: 9.

The V gene is TRBV30, the J gene TRBJ2-1, with unresolved D. There are 13 residues in the CDR3. Trimming shortened V by 4 bases and J by 9 bases, and 16 bases separated the two germline ends. Germline V gene data show CDR1 as GTSNPN and CDR2 as SVGIG (reference sequence). CDR3 in DNA: TGTGCCTGGACGATCTTGGCGCGAGCTGAGCAGTTCTTC. Amino acid sequence: CAWTILARAEQFF.

This clonotype was observed a few times. The gene calls are TRBV20-1 and TRBJ2-7; D is undetermined. The CDR3 has 14 residues. V was shortened by 5 bases and J by 2 bases, with 16 bases between the two germline ends. Looked up from germline, CDR1 is DFQATT and CDR2 is SNEGSKA (reference sequence). The CDR3 here is CSAVDLIKPYEQYF. The CDR3 DNA reads as TGCAGTGCTGTCGACCTTATAAAACCCTACGAGCAGTACTTC.

The chain uses TRBV28 and TRBJ2-7, with no clear D. Germline CDR1 and CDR2: MDHEN and SYDVKM. The V gene lost 7 bases and the J gene lost 2 bases, with 15 bases spanning the gap. The CDR3 runs to 14 residues. CDR3 loop: CASNSEARTYEQYF. In DNA form, the CDR3 reads TGTGCCAGCAACTCGGAAGCCCGCACCTACGAGCAGTACTTC.

This clonotype was counted a few times. This chain uses TRBV7-8 with TRBJ2-7, with D perhaps being TRBD1 or TRBD2 (5 bases each). The CDR3 consists of 11 residues. V lost 8 bases to trimming and J lost 3 bases, with 8 bases between them. The germline V gene encodes CDR1 SGHVS and CDR2 FQNEAQ. The CDR3 DNA reads TGTGCCAGCGGTGGGGGCTACGAGCAGTACTTC. Protein product: CASGGGYEQYF.

The table lists this clonotype with a few counts. The chain carries TRBV9 and TRBJ2-7, with D perhaps assigned TRBD1 or TRBD2 (5 bases each). V was pared by 0 bases and J by 2 bases, with 9 bases between. The CDR3 sequence is 14 residues long. Per germline, CDR1 SGDLS and CDR2 YYNGEE. The CDR3 DNA sequence: TGTGCCAGCAGCGTAGGGGACGCCACCTACGAGCAGTACTTC. Encoded protein: CASSVGDATYEQYF.

The V and J genes are TRBV30 and TRBJ1-1; no reliable D call. Trimming cost V 3 bases and J 10 bases, with 18 bases left between them. Per germline, CDR1 GTSNPN and CDR2 SVGIG (reference sequence). This CDR3 is built from 13 residues. The CDR3 is CAWSPRGGRPAFF. Written as DNA, the CDR3 is TGTGCCTGGAGCCCAAGAGGAGGGAGGCCAGCTTTCTTT. The entire variable domain, with the rest obtained from reference TRBV30 and TRBJ1-1, is as follows: SQTIHQWPATLVQPVGSPLSLECTVEGTSNPNLYWYRQAAGRGLQLLFYSVGIGQISSEVPQNLSASRPQDRQFILSSKKLLLSDSGFYLCAWSPRGGRPAFFGQGTRLTVV.

CDR3 in DNA: TGTGCCAGCAAAGGACAGGGGAAGGAAAAACTGTTTTTT. As protein: CASKGQGKEKLFF. This rearrangement joins TRBV7-9 to TRBJ1-4, with TRBD1 matching 9 bases. The germline CDR1 and CDR2 sequences are SEHNR and FQNEAQ (reference sequence). CDR3 length: 13 residues. V lost 7 bases to trimming and J lost 8 bases; unmatched junction nucleotides: 5.

This CDR3 is CASSLMGDETQYF. The CDR3 DNA follows: TGTGCCAGCAGCTTAATGGGTGATGAGACCCAGTACTTC. The rearrangement links TRBV7-3 to TRBJ2-5; the D is unclear. V was pared by 1 base and J by 5 bases, with 8 bases between. In germline, CDR1 is SGHTA, CDR2 FQGTGA. CDR3 length: 13 residues.

This clonotype was counted ten times or more. The rearrangement joins TRBV27 to TRBJ2-7; TRBD2 aligns across 10 bases. The CDR3 consists of 16 residues. Per the germline V gene, CDR1 is MNHEY and CDR2 is SMNVEV (reference sequence). After removal of 4 bases from V and 0 bases from J, the junction contained 6 bases not matched to a gene. This CDR3 reads CASSSRLAGPSYEQYF. CDR3 DNA: TGTGCCAGCAGTTCCCGACTAGCGGGCCCCTCCTACGAGCAGTACTTC.